Given below is one T cell receptor (beta chain) in context. Its antigen is not known. The germline gene is not matched at one end of the junction; a read error may be the cause. The CDR3 totals 13 residues. This specimen belongs to a study of vaccination and CD4 T cells after COVID-19. Scientists ran DNA taken from cultured CD4+ T cells through the Oncomine TCR Beta short-read assay for sequencing. Via MiXCR, TCRdb re-called the PCR reads, giving one row per CDR3 protein. The profile shows more than 9,000 distinct CDR3 sequences, 40% to 50% of them singletons. Treatment of the sample: approximately nine-day PBMC culture with coronavirus spike peptide pools or control peptides (ViraFEST assay).

Sequencing input: CD4+ T cells from blood, cultured in vitro. The sequence was obtained from a human donor who had recovered from COVID-19. This chain joins TRBV12-3 or TRBV12-4 and TRBJ1-5; D not resolved. The DNA of the CDR3 is TGTGCCAGCAGTTTTGGAGACAATCAGCCCCGGCATTTT. This translates into CASSFGDNQPRHF.